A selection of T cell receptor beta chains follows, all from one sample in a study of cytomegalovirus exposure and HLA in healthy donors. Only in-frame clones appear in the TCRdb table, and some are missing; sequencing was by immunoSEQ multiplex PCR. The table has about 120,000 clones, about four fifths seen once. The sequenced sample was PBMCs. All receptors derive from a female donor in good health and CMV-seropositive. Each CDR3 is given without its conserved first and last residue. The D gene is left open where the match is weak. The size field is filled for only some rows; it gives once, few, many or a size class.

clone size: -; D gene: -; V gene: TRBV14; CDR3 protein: ASSQDPGANTEAF
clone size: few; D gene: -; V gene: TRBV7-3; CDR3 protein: ASSFGTSTEAF
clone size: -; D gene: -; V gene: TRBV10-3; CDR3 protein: AISFFFGQDTDTQY
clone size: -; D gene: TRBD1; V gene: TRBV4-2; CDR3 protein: ASSQTDREPLH
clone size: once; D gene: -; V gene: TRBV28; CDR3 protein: ASTLADQPQH
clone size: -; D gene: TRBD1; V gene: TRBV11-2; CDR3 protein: ASSTTGSGNTIY
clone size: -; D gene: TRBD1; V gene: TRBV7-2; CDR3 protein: ASSRDSGLEQY
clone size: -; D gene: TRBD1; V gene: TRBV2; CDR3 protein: ASSVTSGQAGEQY
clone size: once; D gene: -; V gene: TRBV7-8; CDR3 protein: ASSKLRDEQF
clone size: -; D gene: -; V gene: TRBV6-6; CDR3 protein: ASKSPDQPQH
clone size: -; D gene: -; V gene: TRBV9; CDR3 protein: ASSEGGNYGYT
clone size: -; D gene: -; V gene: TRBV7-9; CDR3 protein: ASTGGNSPLH
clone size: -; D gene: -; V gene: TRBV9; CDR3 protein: ASSGPWGDNSPLH
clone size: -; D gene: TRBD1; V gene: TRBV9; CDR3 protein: ASSATGTGRYEQY
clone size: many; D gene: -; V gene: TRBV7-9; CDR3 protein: ASSLSRTTGELF